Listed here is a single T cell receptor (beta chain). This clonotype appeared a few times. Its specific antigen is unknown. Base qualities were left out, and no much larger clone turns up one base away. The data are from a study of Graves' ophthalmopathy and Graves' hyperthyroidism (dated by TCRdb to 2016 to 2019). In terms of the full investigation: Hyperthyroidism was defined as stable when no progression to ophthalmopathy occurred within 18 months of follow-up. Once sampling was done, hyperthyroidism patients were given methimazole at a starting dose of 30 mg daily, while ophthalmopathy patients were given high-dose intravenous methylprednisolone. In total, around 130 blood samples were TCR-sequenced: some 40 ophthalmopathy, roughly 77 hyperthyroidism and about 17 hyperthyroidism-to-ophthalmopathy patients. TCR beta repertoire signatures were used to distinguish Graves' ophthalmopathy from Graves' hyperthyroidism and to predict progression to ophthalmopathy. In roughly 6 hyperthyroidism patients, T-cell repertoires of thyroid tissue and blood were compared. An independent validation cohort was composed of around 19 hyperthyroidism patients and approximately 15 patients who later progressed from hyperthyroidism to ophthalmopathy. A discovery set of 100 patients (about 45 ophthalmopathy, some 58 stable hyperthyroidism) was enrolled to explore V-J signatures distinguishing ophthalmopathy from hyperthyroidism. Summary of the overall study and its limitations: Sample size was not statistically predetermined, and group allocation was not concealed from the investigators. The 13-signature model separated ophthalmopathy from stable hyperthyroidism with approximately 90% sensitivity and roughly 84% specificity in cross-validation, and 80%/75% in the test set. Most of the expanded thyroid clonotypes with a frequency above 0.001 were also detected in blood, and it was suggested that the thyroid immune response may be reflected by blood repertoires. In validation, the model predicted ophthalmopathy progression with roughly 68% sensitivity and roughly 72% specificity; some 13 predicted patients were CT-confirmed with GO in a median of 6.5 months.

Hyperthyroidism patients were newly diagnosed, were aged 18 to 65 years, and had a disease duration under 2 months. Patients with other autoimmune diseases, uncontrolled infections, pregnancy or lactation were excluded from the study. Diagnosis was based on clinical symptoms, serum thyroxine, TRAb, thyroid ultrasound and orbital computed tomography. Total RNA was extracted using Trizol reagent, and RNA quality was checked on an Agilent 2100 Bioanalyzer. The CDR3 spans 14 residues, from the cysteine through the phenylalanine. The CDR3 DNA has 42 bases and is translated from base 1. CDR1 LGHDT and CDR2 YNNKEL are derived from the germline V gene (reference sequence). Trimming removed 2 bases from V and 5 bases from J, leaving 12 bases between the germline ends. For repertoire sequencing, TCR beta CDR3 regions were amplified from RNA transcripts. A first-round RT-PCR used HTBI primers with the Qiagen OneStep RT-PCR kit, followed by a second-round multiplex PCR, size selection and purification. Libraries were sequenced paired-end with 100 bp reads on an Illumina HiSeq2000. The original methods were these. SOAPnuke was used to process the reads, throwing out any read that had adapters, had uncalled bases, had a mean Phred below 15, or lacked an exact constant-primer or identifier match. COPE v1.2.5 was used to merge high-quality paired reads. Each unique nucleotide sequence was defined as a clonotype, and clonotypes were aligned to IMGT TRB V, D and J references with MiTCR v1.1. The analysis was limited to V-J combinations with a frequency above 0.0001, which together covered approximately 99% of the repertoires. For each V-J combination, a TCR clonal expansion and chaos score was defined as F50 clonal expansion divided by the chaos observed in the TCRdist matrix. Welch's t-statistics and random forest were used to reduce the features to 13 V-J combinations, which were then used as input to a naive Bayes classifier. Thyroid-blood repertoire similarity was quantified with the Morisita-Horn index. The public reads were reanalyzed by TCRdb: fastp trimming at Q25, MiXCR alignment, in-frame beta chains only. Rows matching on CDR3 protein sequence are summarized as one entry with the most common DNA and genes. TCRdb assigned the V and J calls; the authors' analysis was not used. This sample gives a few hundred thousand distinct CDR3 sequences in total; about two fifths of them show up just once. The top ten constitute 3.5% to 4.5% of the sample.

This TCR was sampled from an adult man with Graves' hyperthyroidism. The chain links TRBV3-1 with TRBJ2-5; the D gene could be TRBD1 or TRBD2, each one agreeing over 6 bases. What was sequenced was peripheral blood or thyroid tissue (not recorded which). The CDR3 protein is CASSQTTGGETQYF. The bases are TGTGCCAGCAGCCAAACGACAGGAGGGGAGACCCAGTACTTC.